Listed below are T cell receptor beta chains from one sample, sequenced in a study of blood T cells in healthy people across ages. TCRdb recomputed calls from the 5' RACE reads with MiXCR, one row per CDR3 protein. This sample carries 500,000 to 700,000 distinct CDR3 sequences, about 28% of them seen once, and the ten largest clones take more than 15%. The source material was blood. These receptors were collected from a woman of 80 years or more in good health. CDR3s include the opening cysteine and the closing phenylalanine or tryptophan. A D gene is named only where the DNA matches it firmly. For some rows the clone size is stated as once, few or many, or as a class when expanded; others skip it.

V	size	length	D	J	CDR3	DNA
TRBV9	many	14	TRBD1	TRBJ1-2	CASSIKPGGAGYTF	TGTGCCAGCAGCATCAAACCAGGGGGAGCTGGCTACACCTTC
TRBV27	NA	15	NA	TRBJ2-1	CASSLWRGPFYEQFF	TGTGCCAGCAGTTTATGGAGGGGGCCTTTCTACGAGCAGTTCTTC
TRBV5-1	few	13	TRBD1	TRBJ1-2	CASSRDRRYGYTF	TGCGCCAGCAGCCGGGACAGGCGATATGGCTACACCTTC
TRBV11-2	NA	16	NA	TRBJ2-1	CASSLEGGGSHNEQFF	TGTGCCAGCAGCTTAGAGGGGGGGGGCTCCCACAATGAGCAGTTCTTC
TRBV5-1	many	16	NA	TRBJ2-1	CASSVVPGSSYNEQFF	TGCGCCAGCAGTGTCGTACCCGGGAGCTCCTACAATGAGCAGTTCTTC
TRBV7-9	NA	14	NA	TRBJ1-2	CASSLPDSFDGYTF	TGTGCCAGCAGCTTACCGGACAGTTTCGATGGCTACACCTTC
TRBV9	many	15	TRBD1	TRBJ2-2	CASSFRQGDTGELFF	TGCGCCAGCAGCTTCCGACAGGGGGATACCGGGGAGCTGTTTTTT
TRBV7-8	NA	15	TRBD2	TRBJ2-7	CASSTGLAVSYEQYF	TGTGCCAGCAGCACGGGACTAGCGGTCTCCTACGAGCAGTACTTC
TRBV19	NA	15	NA	TRBJ2-4	CASSIGTVAKNIQYF	TGTGCCAGTAGTATCGGGACTGTAGCCAAAAACATTCAGTACTTC
TRBV7-9	many	13	NA	TRBJ1-3	CASSLGSGNTIYF	TGTGCCAGCAGCTTAGGGTCTGGAAACACCATATATTTT
TRBV7-9	NA	13	NA	TRBJ2-4	CASSSGTDPHGYF	TGTGCCAGCAGCTCCGGTACGGACCCTCATGGGTACTTC
TRBV5-1	many	14	NA	TRBJ2-7	CATKQGPYSYEQYF	TGCGCCACCAAACAAGGGCCATACTCCTACGAGCAGTACTTC
TRBV20-1	once	15	TRBD2	TRBJ2-1	CSARPDSGGANEQFF	TGCAGTGCTAGACCTGATAGCGGGGGGGCCAATGAGCAGTTCTTC
TRBV20-1	many	13	TRBD1	TRBJ1-2	CSAREGATPRATF	TGCAGTGCTAGGGAGGGGGCGACGCCCCGGGCCACCTTC
TRBV7-9	few	14	NA	TRBJ2-7	CASSKGGTFYEQYF	TGTGCCAGCAGCAAGGGGGGGACCTTCTACGAGCAGTACTTC
TRBV7-9	NA	13	NA	TRBJ2-1	CASSPKGPEEQFF	TGTGCCAGCAGCCCTAAGGGTCCGGAGGAGCAGTTCTTC
TRBV30	many	18	TRBD1	TRBJ2-6	CAWSRTGNLLTGANVLTF	TGTGCCTGGAGTCGGACAGGGAATTTATTGACTGGGGCCAACGTCCTGACTTTC
TRBV7-8	few	15	NA	TRBJ1-1	CASSYSDNPNTEAFF	TGTGCCAGCAGCTATTCGGACAACCCGAACACTGAAGCTTTCTTT
TRBV2	many	12	NA	TRBJ1-2	CASSNGQGGYTF	TGTGCCAGCAGTAACGGGCAGGGAGGCTACACCTTC
TRBV5-1	many	14	NA	TRBJ2-7	CASSHSQGLYEQYF	TGCGCCAGCAGCCACTCACAGGGTCTCTACGAGCAGTACTTC
TRBV30	few	16	TRBD2	TRBJ2-5	CAWSSSGGYSQETQYF	TGTGCCTGGAGCTCCAGCGGGGGGTACTCCCAAGAGACCCAGTACTTC
TRBV14	NA	11	TRBD1	TRBJ2-5	CTSRQGETQYF	TGTACCAGCAGACAGGGAGAGACCCAGTACTTC